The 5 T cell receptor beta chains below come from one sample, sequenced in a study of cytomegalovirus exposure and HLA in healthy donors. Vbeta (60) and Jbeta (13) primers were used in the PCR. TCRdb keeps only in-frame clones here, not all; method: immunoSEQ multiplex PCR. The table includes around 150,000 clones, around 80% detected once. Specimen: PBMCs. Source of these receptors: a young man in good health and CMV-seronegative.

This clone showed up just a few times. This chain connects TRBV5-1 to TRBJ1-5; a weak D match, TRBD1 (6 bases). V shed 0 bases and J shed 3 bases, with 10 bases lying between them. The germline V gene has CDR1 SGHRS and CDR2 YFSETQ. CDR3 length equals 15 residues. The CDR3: CASSLEGGFNQPQHF. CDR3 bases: TGCGCCAGCAGCTTGGAAGGGGGATTCAATCAGCCCCAGCATTTT.

The chain's CDR3 is CASSTPRQGGNYGYTF. In DNA form, the CDR3 reads TGTGCCAGTAGTACGCCTAGACAGGGCGGGAACTATGGCTACACCTTC. The chain couples TRBV19 to TRBJ1-2, with 7 bases fitting TRBD1. The CDR3 spans 16 residues. CDR1 is LNHDA and CDR2 is SQIVND in the germline V gene (reference sequence). After removal of 4 bases from V and 2 bases from J, the junction contained 10 bases not matched to a gene.

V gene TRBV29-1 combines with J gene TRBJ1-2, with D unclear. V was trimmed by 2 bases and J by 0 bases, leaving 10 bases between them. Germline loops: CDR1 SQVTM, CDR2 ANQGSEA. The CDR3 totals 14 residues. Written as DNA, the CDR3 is TGCAGCGTTGAATCCCAGGCCCCTAACTATGGCTACACCTTC. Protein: CSVESQAPNYGYTF.

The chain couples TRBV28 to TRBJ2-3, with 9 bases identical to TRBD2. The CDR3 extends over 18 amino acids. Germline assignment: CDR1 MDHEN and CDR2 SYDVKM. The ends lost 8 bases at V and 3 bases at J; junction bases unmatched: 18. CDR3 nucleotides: TGTGCCAGCGGCTTATCCGGCGGGAGGGCCCCCGCAACAGATACGCAGTATTTT. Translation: CASGLSGGRAPATDTQYF. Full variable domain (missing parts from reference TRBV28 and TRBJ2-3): DVKVTQSSRYLVKRTGEKVFLECVQDMDHENMFWYRQDPGLGLRLIYFSYDVKMKEKGDIPEGYSVSREKKERFSLILESASTNQTSMYLCASGLSGGRAPATDTQYFGPGTRLTVL.

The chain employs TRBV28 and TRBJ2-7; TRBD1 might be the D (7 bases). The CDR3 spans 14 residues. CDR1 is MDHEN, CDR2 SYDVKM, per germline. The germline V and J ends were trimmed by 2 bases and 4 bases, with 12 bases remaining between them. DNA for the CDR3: TGTGCCAGCAGTTTACAGGGGGGATCTTACGAGCAGTACTTC. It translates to CASSLQGGSYEQYF.